These 32 T cell receptor beta chains originate from one sample sequenced in a study of shared clonotypes between healthy human individuals. The method was immunoSEQ multiplex PCR; TCRdb's version includes in-frame clones alone and lacks a portion of them. The table has 2 million to 2.5 million clones, just over 90% seen once. The material sequenced was naive CD4+ T cells from PBMCs. The sample's subset: CD45RA+ positively selected. These receptors all stem from a man aged 18 to 29 in good health. Some clones in this sample may be carry-over from other donors' samples.

The genes are TRBV4-1 and TRBJ1-5; D ambiguous. The V end was cut by 0 bases, the J end by 5 bases, with 2 bases between. Germline assignment: CDR1 MGHRA and CDR2 YSYEKL. The CDR3 is 12 residues long. The CDR3 loop reads CASSQDDQPQHF. CDR3 bases: TGCGCCAGCAGCCAAGATGATCAGCCCCAGCATTTT.

This clone has more than one count but fewer than ten. As DNA, the CDR3 is TGTGCCAGCAGTTTGGGACACAATGGCTACACCTTC. Its translation is CASSLGHNGYTF. The V and J genes are TRBV28 and TRBJ1-2; possible D gene TRBD1, 6 bases. The CDR3 is made up of 12 amino acids. Per germline, CDR1 MDHEN and CDR2 SYDVKM. Trimming shortened V by 3 bases and J by 6 bases, and 8 bases separated the two germline ends.

This rearrangement joins TRBV5-1 to TRBJ2-7; 7 nucleotides align to TRBD2. Germline V gene data show CDR1 as SGHRS and CDR2 as YFSETQ. Trimming cost V 0 bases and J 6 bases; bases outside gene matches: 6. The CDR3 totals 14 residues. Here the CDR3 DNA reads TGCGCCAGCAGCTTGGTTCCCAGGGAGGGCGAGCAGTACTTC. Its protein is CASSLVPREGEQYF.

J is TRBJ1-5 and V is TRBV19; D is ambiguous. Trimming took 3 bases from V and 7 from J, leaving 16 bases between them. The CDR3 runs 15 residues. CDR1 is LNHDA, CDR2 SQIVND, per germline (reference sequence). CDR3 nucleotides: TGTGCCAGTAGTATCATAGCAGGATCGCAGCAGCCCCAGCATTTT. Its protein is CASSIIAGSQQPQHF.

The chain links TRBV19 to TRBJ1-2; 9 nucleotides align to TRBD1. The CDR3 consists of 14 residues. From germline, CDR1 is LNHDA and CDR2 SQIVND (reference sequence). The ends lost 4 bases at V and 4 bases at J; junction bases unmatched: 4. The DNA of the CDR3 is TGTGCCAGTAGTAACCGGGGACAGGGCTATGGCTACACCTTC. Protein product: CASSNRGQGYGYTF.

This clone was picked up a small number of times. The chain employs TRBV9 and TRBJ1-4; 8 positions match TRBD1. Germline loops: CDR1 SGDLS, CDR2 YYNGEE. The V and J ends lost 3 bases and 7 bases, in that order; junction bases with no gene match: 8. This CDR3 has 15 amino acids. The CDR3 is CASSAGQGASEKLFF. CDR3 nucleotides: TGTGCCAGCAGCGCGGGGCAGGGGGCAAGTGAAAAACTGTTTTTT.

Here the CDR3 DNA reads TGTGCCAGCAGGGACAGGGGGGGGACAGAGACCCAGTACTTC. It specifies CASRDRGGTETQYF. This chain connects TRBV28 to TRBJ2-5; 10 bases match TRBD1. With V trimmed by 6 bases and J by 4 bases, 5 bases remained unmatched. Germline lookup yields CDR1 MDHEN and CDR2 SYDVKM. The CDR3 runs 14 residues.

About this clone itself: Other DNA sequences in this specimen translate into the identical CDR3. This rearrangement joins TRBV28 to TRBJ1-2; D is ambiguous. The CDR3 runs to 12 residues. The germline V and J ends were trimmed by 2 bases and 8 bases, with 9 bases remaining between them. Germline lookup yields CDR1 MDHEN and CDR2 SYDVKM. The CDR3: CASSLRVGGYTF. The CDR3 DNA follows: TGTGCCAGCAGTTTACGGGTCGGGGGCTACACCTTC.

The rearrangement uses TRBV6-5 and TRBJ2-7, with D possibly called TRBD1 or TRBD2 (5 bases each). CDR1 is MNHEY and CDR2 is SVGAGI in the germline V gene. The length of the CDR3 is 16 residues. Trimming removed 4 bases at V and 2 bases at J, with 18 bases between. CDR3 sequence reads: CASSFPPRGLPYEQYF. The CDR3 bases are TGTGCCAGCAGTTTCCCCCCCCGGGGCCTCCCCTACGAGCAGTACTTC.

The count of this clone is one. J is TRBJ2-1 and V is TRBV4-3; possibly TRBD2 for D (5 bases). The ends were cut back, 1 base at V and 6 bases at J, with 16 bases in the middle. The germline gives CDR1 LGHNA, CDR2 YSLEER. This CDR3 is built from 16 residues. The CDR3 coding sequence is TGCGCCAGCAGCCAAGTGGCAACGAGGGCGGCCAATGAGCAGTTCTTC. It translates to CASSQVATRAANEQFF.

The chain couples TRBV6-1 to TRBJ2-3; D not certain. The V end was cut by 4 bases, the J end by 2 bases, with 13 bases between. The CDR3 spans 15 residues. CDR1 is MNHNS and CDR2 is SASEGT in the germline V gene. The DNA for the CDR3 is TGTGCCAGCAGTGGCAGGCGTACCGACACAGATACGCAGTATTTT. It translates to CASSGRRTDTDTQYF.

The V call is TRBV5-6, the J call TRBJ2-7; 7 bases match TRBD1. Germline CDR1 reads SGHDT; CDR2 reads YYEEEE. Germline trimming cut 4 bases from V and 1 base from J; bases unmatched to any gene: 5. The CDR3 length is 14 residues. Here the CDR3 DNA reads TGTGCCAGCAGCGAGCAGGGGGAATCCTACGAGCAGTACTTC. Amino acids: CASSEQGESYEQYF.

Of note for this clone: This sample also contains other DNA sequences that code for the same CDR3. J is TRBJ2-3 and V is TRBV18; no clear D. V was cut by 2 bases and J by 3 bases, with 6 bases left in between. This CDR3 is 13 amino acids long. Germline CDR1 KGHSH, CDR2 LQKENI. CDR3 amino acids: CASSPGSTDTQYF. In DNA, the CDR3 is TGTGCCAGCTCACCAGGTTCGACAGATACGCAGTATTTT. The full variable domain, in which reference TRBV18 and TRBJ2-3 provide the parts outside the CDR3, is NAGVMQNPRHLVRRRGQEARLRCSPMKGHSHVYWYRQLPEEGLKFMVYLQKENIIDESGMPKERFSAEFPKEGPSILRIQQVVRGDSAAYFCASSPGSTDTQYFGPGTRLTVL.

CDR3 in DNA: TGTGCCAGCAGTGTCGGGAGGTTCAGCTCCTACGAGCAGTACTTC. Translated: CASSVGRFSSYEQYF. The V gene is TRBV5-4, the J gene TRBJ2-7; 7 bases match TRBD2. The V gene end was trimmed by 5 bases and the J gene end by 0 bases; junction bases not matched to a gene: 8. The CDR3 sequence is 15 residues long. Per the germline V gene, CDR1 is SGHNT and CDR2 is YYREEE (reference sequence).

The J gene is TRBJ2-3, the V gene TRBV7-2; D is uncertain. This CDR3 comprises 16 residues. V was clipped by 0 bases and J by 4 bases, with 14 bases between them. Germline loops: CDR1 SGHTA, CDR2 FQGNSA. As DNA, the CDR3 is TGTGCCAGCAGCTTAGCCGGCACCGAAGGGCCAGATACGCAGTATTTT. This encodes CASSLAGTEGPDTQYF.

This chain links TRBV7-2 with TRBJ1-5, with D unclear. Germline-derived CDR1 and CDR2 are SGHTA and FQGNSA. This CDR3 is built from 15 residues. Trimming took off 6 bases at V and 7 bases at J, with 19 bases between the two ends. CDR3 nucleotides: TGTGCCAGCAGGCCGACCTCCGAAGCACGGCAGCCCCAGCATTTT. Its translation is CASRPTSEARQPQHF.

This chain joins TRBV5-8 and TRBJ1-1; TRBD1 is a possible D gene (5 bases). V lost 2 bases to trimming and J lost 8 bases, with 13 bases between them. Germline-derived CDR1 and CDR2 are SGHTS and YDEGEE. CDR3 length equals 13 residues. CDR3 loop: CASSLRGWDEAFF. The CDR3 coding sequence is TGTGCCAGCAGCTTACGAGGGTGGGACGAAGCTTTCTTT.

This rearrangement joins TRBV5-4 to TRBJ2-1; 13 bases match TRBD2. From germline, CDR1 is SGHNT and CDR2 YYREEE (reference sequence). V lost 7 bases, J lost 7 bases, and 2 bases stayed unmatched. This CDR3 has 13 residues. For the CDR3, the DNA is TGTGCCAGCGGGACTAGCGGGACAAATGAGCAGTTCTTC. This gives the protein CASGTSGTNEQFF.

J is TRBJ2-3 and V is TRBV11-3; D is uncertain. The CDR3 totals 13 residues. Per germline, CDR1 SGHNT and CDR2 YENEEA. V lost 4 bases, J lost 0 bases, and 5 bases lay in between. The CDR3 nucleotides are TGTGCCAGCAGCTATCGGAGCACAGATACGCAGTATTTT. Amino acids: CASSYRSTDTQYF.

The chain carries TRBV9 and TRBJ1-4, with 7 bases fitting TRBD1. V shed 2 bases and J 0 bases; nucleotides not matched to a gene: 4. Germline values: CDR1 SGDLS, CDR2 YYNGEE. The CDR3 extends over 16 amino acids. The CDR3 bases are TGTGCCAGCAGCGTCTCAGGGGGAGCAACTAATGAAAAACTGTTTTTT. Protein product: CASSVSGGATNEKLFF. Full variable domain (outside the CDR3, taken from reference TRBV9 and TRBJ1-4): DSGVTQTPKHLITATGQRVTLRCSPRSGDLSVYWYQQSLDQGLQFLIQYYNGEERAKGNILERFSAQQFPDLHSELNLSSLELGDSALYFCASSVSGGATNEKLFFGSGTQLSVL.

The chain links TRBV9 to TRBJ1-2; TRBD1 aligns across 9 bases. The CDR3 covers 13 residues. Germline CDR1 reads SGDLS; CDR2 reads YYNGEE. The V gene end was trimmed by 5 bases and the J gene end by 6 bases; junction bases not matched to a gene: 5. CDR3 bases: TGTGCCAGCAGGGGACAGGGAGGGGATGGCTACACCTTC. It specifies CASRGQGGDGYTF.

The V and J genes are TRBV2 and TRBJ2-2; possible D gene TRBD1, 6 bases. Germline V gives CDR1 SNHLY, CDR2 FYNNEI. Trimming removed 6 bases from V and 1 base from J, with 9 bases in between. This CDR3 has 14 amino acids. The CDR3 spells CASRLDRNTGELFF. CDR3 nucleotide sequence: TGTGCCAGCAGACTGGACAGGAACACCGGGGAGCTGTTTTTT.

Only a few counts were recorded for this clone. The CDR3 loop reads CAWSLQGGEPQHF. CDR3 coding DNA: TGTGCCTGGAGTCTACAGGGTGGAGAGCCCCAGCATTTT. V is TRBV30 and J is TRBJ1-5, with D tentatively TRBD1 (6 bases). The CDR3 covers 13 residues. From germline, CDR1 is GTSNPN and CDR2 SVGIG (reference sequence). V was shortened by 2 bases and J by 8 bases, with 13 bases between the two germline ends. Full variable domain (rest looked up from reference TRBV30 and TRBJ1-5): SQTIHQWPATLVQPVGSPLSLECTVEGTSNPNLYWYRQAAGRGLQLLFYSVGIGQISSEVPQNLSASRPQDRQFILSSKKLLLSDSGFYLCAWSLQGGEPQHFGDGTRLSIL.

Notes on this clone: The sample holds other DNA sequences that translate to the same CDR3. This chain joins TRBV5-1 and TRBJ2-7, with no clear D. The ends were cut back, 0 bases at V and 4 bases at J, with 8 bases in the middle. The CDR3 runs to 13 residues. CDR1 is SGHRS, CDR2 YFSETQ, per germline. The DNA for the CDR3 is TGCGCCAGCAGCTTGGGTGGTCGTTACGAGCAGTACTTC. Translating it yields CASSLGGRYEQYF.

J is TRBJ2-7 and V is TRBV6-5; possibly TRBD1 for D (6 bases). Trimming cost V 6 bases and J 4 bases, with 19 bases left between them. This CDR3 is built from 15 residues. Germline CDR1 reads MNHEY; CDR2 reads SVGAGI. This chain's CDR3 is CASRGLGGARYEQYF. CDR3 nucleotides: TGTGCCAGCAGGGGGTTAGGGGGTGCAAGATACGAGCAGTACTTC.

As concerns this clone: The same CDR3 arises from other DNA sequences in this sample as well. The CDR3 reads CASRDRLNYGYTF. In DNA, the CDR3 is TGTGCCAGTAGGGACAGATTGAACTATGGCTACACCTTC. The chain carries TRBV28 and TRBJ1-2, with 7 bases that match TRBD1. CDR1 and CDR2 (germline): MDHEN, SYDVKM. The CDR3 contains 13 residues. The V segment lost 9 bases and the J segment 2 bases; nucleotides outside the gene matches: 6.

This clone was seen just once. This rearrangement joins TRBV5-4 to TRBJ2-7; a possible D gene is TRBD1 (6 bases). The CDR3 totals 15 residues. Deletions cut 0 bases from V and 1 base from J, with 11 bases between. Germline values: CDR1 SGHNT, CDR2 YYREEE (reference sequence). This CDR3 is CASSLGPDRSYEQYF. As DNA, the CDR3 is TGTGCCAGCAGCTTGGGGCCCGACAGGTCCTACGAGCAGTACTTC.

The rearrangement links TRBV5-4 to TRBJ1-1; TRBD1 might be the D (5 bases). Germline V lookup: CDR1 SGHNT, CDR2 YYREEE (reference sequence). V lost 0 bases and J lost 8, with 5 bases in between. CDR3 length: 11 residues. The CDR3 is CASSLGQEAFF. The CDR3 nucleotides are TGTGCCAGCAGCTTGGGACAGGAAGCTTTCTTT.

The V call is TRBV20-1, the J call TRBJ2-3; no clear D. This CDR3 is 11 amino acids long. Germline loops: CDR1 DFQATT, CDR2 SNEGSKA (reference sequence). The ends were cut back, 0 bases at V and 8 bases at J, with 6 bases in the middle. CDR3 sequence reads: CSARDGFTQYF. The CDR3 DNA sequence: TGCAGTGCTAGAGACGGGTTTACGCAGTATTTT.

This rearrangement joins TRBV18 to TRBJ2-1, with 11 bases matching TRBD2. The CDR3 has 15 residues. The J segment lost 5 bases and the V segment lost 6 bases, leaving 6 bases of the junction unmatched. From germline, CDR1 is KGHSH and CDR2 LQKENI. This CDR3 is CASSFGTSGNNEQFF. The CDR3 nucleotides read TGTGCCAGCTCCTTCGGGACTAGCGGTAACAATGAGCAGTTCTTC.

This clone was counted only a few times. Other DNA sequences of this sample code for an identical CDR3. J is TRBJ1-2 and V is TRBV19; the D gene is possibly TRBD1 (5 bases). The V end was cut by 3 bases, the J end by 4 bases, with 9 bases between. CDR1 and CDR2 (germline): LNHDA, SQIVND (reference sequence). This CDR3 is 13 amino acids long. DNA for the CDR3: TGTGCCAGTAGTATCCAGGGTGTCTATGGCTACACCTTC. It codes for CASSIQGVYGYTF.

The chain joins TRBV6-5 to TRBJ2-7; D gene ambiguous. V dropped 7 bases and J dropped 0 bases, with 10 bases sitting between them. Germline CDR1 MNHEY, CDR2 SVGAGI. The CDR3 totals 13 residues. CDR3: CASTSPSSYEQYF. CDR3 coding DNA: TGTGCCAGCACCTCCCCCAGCTCCTACGAGCAGTACTTC.